The present T cell receptor (beta chain) was sequenced within a study of T cells in women clearing cervical HPV infection. The data were produced by immunoSEQ multiplex PCR, yet TCRdb's version contains in-frame clones alone and is incomplete. This repertoire includes about 30,000 clones. Remarks on this clone: The sequence runs out 3 residues before the end of the CDR3; the remainder is reconstructed from the germline J gene.

From germline, CDR1 is SQVTM and CDR2 ANQGSEA. With 5 bases removed from V and 0 bases from J, the gap between germline ends came to 8 bases. The CDR3 has 13 amino acids. The chain couples TRBV29-1 to TRBJ2-1; no firm D call. Specimen: blood buffy coat. The receptor comes from a woman aged 18-70 years with a cervical HPV16 infection that either progressed to CIN3+ or cleared (not recorded which). CDR3 DNA, as far as it was read: TGCAGCGTTTCTTACTACTCCTACAATGAG. This sequence encodes CSVSYYSYNE. The entire CDR3 reads CSVSYYSYNEQFF.